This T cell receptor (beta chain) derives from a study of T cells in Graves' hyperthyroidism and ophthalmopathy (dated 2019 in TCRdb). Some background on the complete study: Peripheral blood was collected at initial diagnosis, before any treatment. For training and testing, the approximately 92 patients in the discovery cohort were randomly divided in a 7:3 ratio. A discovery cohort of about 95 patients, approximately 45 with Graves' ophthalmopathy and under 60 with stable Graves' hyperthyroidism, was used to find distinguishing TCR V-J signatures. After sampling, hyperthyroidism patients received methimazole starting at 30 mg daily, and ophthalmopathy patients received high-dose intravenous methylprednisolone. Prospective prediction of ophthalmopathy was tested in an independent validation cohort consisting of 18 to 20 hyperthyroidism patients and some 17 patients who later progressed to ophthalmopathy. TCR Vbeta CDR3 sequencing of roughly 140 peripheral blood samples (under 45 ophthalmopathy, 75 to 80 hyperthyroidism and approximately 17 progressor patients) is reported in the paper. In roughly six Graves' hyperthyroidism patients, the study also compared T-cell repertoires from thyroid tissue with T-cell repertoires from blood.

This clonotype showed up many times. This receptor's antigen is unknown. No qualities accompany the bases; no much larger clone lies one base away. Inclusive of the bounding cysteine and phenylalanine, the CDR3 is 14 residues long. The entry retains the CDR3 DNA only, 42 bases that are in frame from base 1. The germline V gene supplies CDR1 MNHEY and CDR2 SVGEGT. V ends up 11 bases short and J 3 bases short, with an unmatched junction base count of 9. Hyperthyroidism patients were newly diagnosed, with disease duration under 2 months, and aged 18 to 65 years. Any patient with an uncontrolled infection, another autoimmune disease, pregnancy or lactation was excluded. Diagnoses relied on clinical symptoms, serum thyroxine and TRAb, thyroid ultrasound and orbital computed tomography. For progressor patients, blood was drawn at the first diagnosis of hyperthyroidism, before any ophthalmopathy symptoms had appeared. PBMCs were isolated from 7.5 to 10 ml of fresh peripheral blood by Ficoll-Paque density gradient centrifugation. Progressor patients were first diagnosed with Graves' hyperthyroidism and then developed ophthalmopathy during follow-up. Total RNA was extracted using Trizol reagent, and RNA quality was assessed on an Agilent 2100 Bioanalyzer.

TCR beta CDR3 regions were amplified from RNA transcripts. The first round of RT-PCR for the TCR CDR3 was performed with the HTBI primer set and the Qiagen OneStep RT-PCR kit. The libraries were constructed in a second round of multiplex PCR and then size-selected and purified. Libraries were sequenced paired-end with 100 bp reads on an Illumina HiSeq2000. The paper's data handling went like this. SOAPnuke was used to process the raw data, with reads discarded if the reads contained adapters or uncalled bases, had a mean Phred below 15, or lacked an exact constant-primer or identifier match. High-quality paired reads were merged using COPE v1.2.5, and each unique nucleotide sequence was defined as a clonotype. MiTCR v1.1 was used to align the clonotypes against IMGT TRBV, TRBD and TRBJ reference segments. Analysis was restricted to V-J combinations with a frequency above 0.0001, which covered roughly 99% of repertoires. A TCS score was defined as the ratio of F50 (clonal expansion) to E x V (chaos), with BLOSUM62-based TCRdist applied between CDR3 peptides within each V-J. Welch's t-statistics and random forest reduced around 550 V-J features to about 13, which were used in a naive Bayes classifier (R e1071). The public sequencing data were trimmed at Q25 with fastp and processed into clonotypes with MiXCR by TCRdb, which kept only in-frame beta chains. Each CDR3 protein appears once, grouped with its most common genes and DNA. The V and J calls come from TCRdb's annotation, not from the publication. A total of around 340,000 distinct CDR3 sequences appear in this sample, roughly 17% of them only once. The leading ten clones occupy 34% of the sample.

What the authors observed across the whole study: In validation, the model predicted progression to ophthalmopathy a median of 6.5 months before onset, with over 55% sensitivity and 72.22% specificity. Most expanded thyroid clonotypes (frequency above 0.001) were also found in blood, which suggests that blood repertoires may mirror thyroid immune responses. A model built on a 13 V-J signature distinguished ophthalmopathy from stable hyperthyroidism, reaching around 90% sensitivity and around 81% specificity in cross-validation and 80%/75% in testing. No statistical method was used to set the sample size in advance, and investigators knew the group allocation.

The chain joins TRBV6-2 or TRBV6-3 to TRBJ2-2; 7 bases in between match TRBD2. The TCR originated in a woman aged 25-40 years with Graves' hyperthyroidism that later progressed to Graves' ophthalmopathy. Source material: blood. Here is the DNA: TGTGCCCTCAAAGCGGGGATCGACACCGGGGAGCTGTTTTTT. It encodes CALKAGIDTGELFF.